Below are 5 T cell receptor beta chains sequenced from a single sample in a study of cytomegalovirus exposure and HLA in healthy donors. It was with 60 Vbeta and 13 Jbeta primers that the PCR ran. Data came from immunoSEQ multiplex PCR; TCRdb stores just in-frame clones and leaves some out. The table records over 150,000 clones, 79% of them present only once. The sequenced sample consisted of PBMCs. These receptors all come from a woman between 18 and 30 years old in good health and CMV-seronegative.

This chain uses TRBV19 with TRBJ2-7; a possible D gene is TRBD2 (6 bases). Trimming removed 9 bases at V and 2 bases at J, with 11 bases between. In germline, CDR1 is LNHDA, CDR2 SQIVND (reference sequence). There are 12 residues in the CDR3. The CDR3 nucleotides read TGTGCCAGCCGGAGGGGCCCCTACGAGCAGTACTTC. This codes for CASRRGPYEQYF.

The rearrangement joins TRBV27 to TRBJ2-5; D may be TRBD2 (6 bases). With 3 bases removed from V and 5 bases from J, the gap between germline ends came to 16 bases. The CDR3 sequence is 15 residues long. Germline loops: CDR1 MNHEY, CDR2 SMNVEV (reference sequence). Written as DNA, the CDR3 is TGTGCCAGCAGTTTGGCTTACAGCCGGGGGGAGACCCAGTACTTC. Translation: CASSLAYSRGETQYF.

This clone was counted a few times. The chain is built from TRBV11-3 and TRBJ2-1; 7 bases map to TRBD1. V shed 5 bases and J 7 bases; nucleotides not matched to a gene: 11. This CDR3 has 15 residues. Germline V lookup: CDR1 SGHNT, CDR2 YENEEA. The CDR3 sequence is CASSPTGTDGNEQFF. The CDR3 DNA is TGTGCCAGCAGCCCGACCGGGACAGATGGTAATGAGCAGTTCTTC.

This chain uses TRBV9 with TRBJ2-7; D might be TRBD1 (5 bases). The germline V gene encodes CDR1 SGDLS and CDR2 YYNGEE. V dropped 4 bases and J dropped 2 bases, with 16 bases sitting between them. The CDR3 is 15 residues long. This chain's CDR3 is CASSPRVARAYEQYF. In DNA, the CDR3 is TGTGCCAGCAGCCCTCGGGTTGCCAGGGCCTACGAGCAGTACTTC.

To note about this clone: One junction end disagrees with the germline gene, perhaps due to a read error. In nucleotides, the CDR3 is TGCGCCAGCAGCCACCCATGGGGACAGGACAATCAGTCCCAGCATTTT. Its translation: CASSHPWGQDNQSQHF. The chain employs TRBV4-1 and TRBJ1-5; the match to TRBD1 covers 8 bases. The CDR3 consists of 16 residues. Germline CDR1 and CDR2: MGHRA and YSYEKL.